The source of this T cell receptor (beta chain) is a study of T cells in localized non-small cell lung cancer. Study outcomes and limitations: It was uninvolved adjacent lung that showed the highest T cell clonality, exceeding tumor. The appearance of a median approximately 61 of the top 100 tumor clones was seen in adjacent lung.

This clone has only a few counts. Its antigen remains unidentified. The junction does not match germline at one end; this may be a read error. This CDR3 region has 15 residues. Germline CDR1 SSHAT, CDR2 FNYEAQ (reference sequence). The method was immunoSEQ multiplex PCR; TCRdb's version includes in-frame clones alone and lacks a portion of them. The sample consists of about 64,000 clones, roughly four fifths of them appearing once. Sequenced here: PBMCs, sampled before any cancer treatment. The chain carries TRBV7-7 and TRBJ1-5, with TRBD1 matching 12 bases. This clonotype originated in a man between 35 and 75 years old with stage II lung adenocarcinoma. The CDR3 protein is CASSLGQGAYQPQHF. In nucleotides, the CDR3 is TGTGCTAGCAGCCTGGGACAGGGGGCGTATCAGCCCCAGCATTTT. The full variable domain, rest sourced from reference TRBV7-7 and TRBJ1-5, is GAGVSQSPRYKVTKRGQDVTLRCDPISSHATLYWYQQALGQGPEFLTYFNYEAQPDKSGLPSDRFSAERPEGSISTLTIQRTEQRDSAMYRCASSLGQGAYQPQHFGDGTRLSIL.